The 9 T cell receptor beta chains in this list originate from one sample, sequenced in a study of OX40 agonist ivuxolimab in advanced cancers. Libraries were prepared by immunoSEQ multiplex PCR; TCRdb keeps only in-frame clonotypes and omits some of them. The table records 70,000 to 90,000 clones, approximately 84% of them present only once. Source: CD4+ or CD8+ T cells sorted from blood, taken in a trial of the OX40 agonist ivuxolimab. The receptors were gathered from an adult with an advanced solid tumor such as melanoma, head and neck, liver or kidney cancer.

This clone was detected only once. The chain combines TRBV10-3 with TRBJ2-3, with 8 bases that match TRBD1. The germline V gene encodes CDR1 ENHRY and CDR2 SYGVKD. The CDR3 has 16 amino acids. V dropped 11 bases and J dropped 0; count of bases not matched to a gene: 13. CDR3 loop: CAAKAGTGKSTDTQYF. CDR3 bases: TGTGCCGCGAAAGCCGGGACAGGAAAAAGCACAGATACGCAGTATTTT.

About this clone itself: An end of the junction differs from the germline gene, which may be a read error. The chain uses TRBV11-3 and TRBJ2-5, with D unresolved. This CDR3 is 15 amino acids long. Per germline, CDR1 SGHNT and CDR2 YENEEA. CDR3 sequence: CASSLGIGIQETQYF. As DNA, the CDR3 is TGTGCCAGCAGTTTAGGGATCGGTATCCAAGAGACCCAGTACTTC. The variable domain in full, with the rest retrieved from reference TRBV11-3 and TRBJ2-5, is EAGVVQSPRYKIIEKKQPVAFWCNPISGHNTLYWYLQNLGQGPELLIRYENEEAVDDSQLPKDRFSAERLKGVDSTLKIQPAELGDSAVYLCASSLGIGIQETQYFGPGTRLLVL.

V gene TRBV6-1 combines with J gene TRBJ2-4; TRBD1 aligns across 12 bases. Germline CDR1 and CDR2: MNHNS and SASEGT. With V trimmed by 8 bases and J by 7 bases, 9 bases remained unmatched. The CDR3 consists of 15 residues. The chain's CDR3 is CASRDRGRGSNIQYF. CDR3 in DNA: TGTGCCAGCCGGGACAGGGGGCGAGGTTCGAACATTCAGTACTTC.

The rearrangement links TRBV28 to TRBJ1-2; D ambiguous. The V end lost 7 bases, the J end lost 12 bases, and 18 bases lay between the germline ends. The CDR3 consists of 12 residues. Per germline, CDR1 MDHEN and CDR2 SYDVKM. The DNA of the CDR3 is TGTGCCAGCAATCCCGCTCAGTCCGGCCACACCTTC. Protein: CASNPAQSGHTF.

CDR3 residues: CASSGLPLDTEAFF. The CDR3 nucleotides are TGTGCCAGCAGCGGACTCCCCTTGGACACTGAAGCTTTCTTT. The chain recombines TRBV9 with TRBJ1-1; D remains ambiguous. Germline values: CDR1 SGDLS, CDR2 YYNGEE. The CDR3 covers 14 residues. V lost 3 bases and J lost 3, with 12 bases in between.

This clone was detected once. V usage is TRBV2 and J usage is TRBJ1-6; perhaps TRBD1 as D (5 bases). V was pared by 4 bases and J by 5 bases, with 9 bases between. This CDR3 is 14 amino acids long. The V gene's germline CDR1 is SNHLY and CDR2 FYNNEI. CDR3 loop: CASSAGTNNSPLHF. As DNA, the CDR3 is TGTGCCAGCAGTGCAGGGACCAATAATTCACCCCTCCACTTT.

The chain is built from TRBV4-2 and TRBJ1-2; D may be TRBD1 (5 bases). Deletions cut 0 bases from V and 5 bases from J, with 16 bases between. Germline assignment: CDR1 LGHNA and CDR2 YNFKEQ. The CDR3 is 16 amino acids. This chain's CDR3 is CASSQEGTAVGYGYTF. CDR3 bases: TGTGCCAGCAGCCAAGAGGGGACCGCAGTAGGATATGGCTACACCTTC.

The J gene is TRBJ2-7, the V gene TRBV5-1; D remains unclear. CDR1 and CDR2 (germline): SGHRS, YFSETQ. The CDR3 sequence is 14 residues long. V was clipped by 0 bases and J by 0 bases, with 7 bases between them. As DNA, the CDR3 is TGCGCCAGCAGCTTGGTGCCCAGCTCCTACGAGCAGTACTTC. Its translation: CASSLVPSSYEQYF.

V is TRBV5-5 and J is TRBJ2-1; no clear D. From germline, CDR1 is SGHKS and CDR2 YYEKEE (reference sequence). The length of the CDR3 is 15 residues. Trimming removed 2 bases at V and 0 bases at J, with 9 bases between. CDR3 in amino acids: CASSFVASSYNEQFF. CDR3 sequence (DNA): TGTGCCAGCAGCTTTGTGGCGAGCTCCTACAATGAGCAGTTCTTC.